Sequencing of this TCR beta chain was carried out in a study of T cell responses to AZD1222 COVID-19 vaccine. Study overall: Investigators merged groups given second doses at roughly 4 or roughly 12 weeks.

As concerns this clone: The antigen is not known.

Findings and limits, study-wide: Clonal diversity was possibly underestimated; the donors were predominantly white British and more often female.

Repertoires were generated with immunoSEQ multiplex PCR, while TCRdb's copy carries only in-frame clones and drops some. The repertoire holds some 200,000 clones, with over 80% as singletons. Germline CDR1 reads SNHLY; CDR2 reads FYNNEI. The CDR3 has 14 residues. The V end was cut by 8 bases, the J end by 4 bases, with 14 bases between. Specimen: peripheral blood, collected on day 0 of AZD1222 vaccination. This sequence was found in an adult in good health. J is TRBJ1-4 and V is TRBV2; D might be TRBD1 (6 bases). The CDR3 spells CASVKGQSNEKLFF. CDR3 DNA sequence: TGTGCCAGCGTCAAAGGACAGAGTAATGAAAAACTGTTTTTT. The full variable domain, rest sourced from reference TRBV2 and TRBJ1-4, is EPEVTQTPSHQVTQMGQEVILRCVPISNHLYFYWYRQILGQKVEFLVSFYNNEISEKSEIFDDQFSVERPDGSNFTLKIRSTKLEDSAMYFCASVKGQSNEKLFFGSGTQLSVL.